The 17 T cell receptor beta chains below all came from one sample that was sequenced in a study of blood T cell repertoires in COVID-19 (dated by TCRdb to between 2020 and 2021). The method behind the library was the immunoSEQ multiplex PCR assay. This is the immuneACCESS table as TCRdb keeps it, with only in-frame sequences that have V and J called. A part of the clones is gone; compared with another copy, unresolved V genes explain less than half, and the rest is unexplained. Counted in this sample were 160,000 or so clones; 75% to 85% of them appeared once. The biggest ten clones account for less than 4% of the sample. What was sequenced was PBMCs or T cells enriched from blood (not recorded which). Receptors were obtained from a woman aged 60-75 years who had recovered from COVID-19.

The V and J genes are TRBV30 and TRBJ2-7; 9 bases are a match to TRBD1. Germline V gene data show CDR1 as GTSNPN and CDR2 as SVGIG (reference sequence). CDR3 length: 12 residues. V shed 5 bases, J shed 6 bases, and the junction held 5 bases outside the gene matches. CDR3: CAWDRGLGEQYF. The CDR3 nucleotides are TGTGCCTGGGACAGGGGGTTAGGCGAGCAGTACTTC.

DNA for the CDR3: TGCAGCGTTGGTCTACAGGGAGATGAGCAGTTCTTC. Translation gives CSVGLQGDEQFF. V is TRBV29-1 and J is TRBJ2-1; a possible D gene is TRBD1 (6 bases). V lost 4 bases to trimming and J lost 8 bases, with 12 bases between them. The CDR3 contains 12 residues. Germline lookup yields CDR1 SQVTM and CDR2 ANQGSEA.

The chain carries TRBV15 and TRBJ1-2; D is undetermined. Germline lookup yields CDR1 LNHNV and CDR2 YYDKDF (reference sequence). Trimming pared 0 bases from V and 2 bases from J, leaving 16 bases between. This CDR3 contains 17 residues. CDR3 region: CATSRDSGWRKNYGYTF. CDR3 DNA: TGTGCCACCAGCAGAGACTCTGGATGGCGGAAGAACTATGGCTACACCTTC.

This clone was found a few times. The J gene is TRBJ1-5, the V gene TRBV19, with D possibly matching TRBD1 (6 bases). Trimming left V 9 bases short and J 7 bases short, with 19 bases between. The germline V gene encodes CDR1 LNHDA and CDR2 SQIVND (reference sequence). The CDR3 extends over 14 amino acids. Here the CDR3 DNA reads TGTGCCAGCGGTTACAGGGATCTAAGGCAGCCCCAGCATTTT. Amino acid sequence: CASGYRDLRQPQHF.

This clone has more than one count but fewer than ten. The chain joins TRBV4-2 to TRBJ2-1; TRBD2 agrees at 9 bases. This CDR3 spans 15 amino acids. Germline V gives CDR1 LGHNA, CDR2 YNFKEQ. V gave up 0 bases and J gave up 8 bases; unmatched junction bases: 5. The CDR3 nucleotides read TGTGCCAGCAGCCAAGATGGCGGGGGGGCCTATGAGCAGTTCTTC. This encodes CASSQDGGGAYEQFF.

V is TRBV5-6 and J is TRBJ2-3, with 7 bases fitting TRBD1. This CDR3 spans 16 amino acids. V was pared by 2 bases and J by 0 bases, with 6 bases of the junction left unmatched. The germline V gene encodes CDR1 SGHDT and CDR2 YYEEEE. The DNA of the CDR3 is TGTGCCAGCAGCTTCCTCGACAGGGAAAGCACAGATACGCAGTATTTT. Protein: CASSFLDRESTDTQYF.

V and J are TRBV7-2 and TRBJ2-4; tentatively, D is TRBD2 (5 bases). Looked up from germline, CDR1 is SGHTA and CDR2 is FQGNSA. There are 15 residues in the CDR3. V was cut by 0 bases and J by 9 bases, with 15 bases left in between. CDR3 sequence: CASSLALAGRSIQYF. The CDR3 nucleotides read TGTGCCAGCAGCTTAGCCTTGGCGGGCAGGAGCATTCAGTACTTC. Drawing the rest from reference TRBV7-2 and TRBJ2-4, the complete variable domain is GAGVSQSPSNKVTEKGKDVELRCDPISGHTALYWYRQSLGQGLEFLIYFQGNSAPDKSGLPSDRFSAERTGGSVSTLTIQRTQQEDSAVYLCASSLALAGRSIQYFGAGTRLSVL.

The V call is TRBV19, the J call TRBJ2-1, with TRBD2 matching 10 bases. This CDR3 is 15 amino acids long. Germline V gene lookup returns CDR1 LNHDA and CDR2 SQIVND (reference sequence). Trimming took 4 bases from V and 8 from J; bases not matched to a gene: 8. CDR3 DNA: TGTGCCAGTAGTACCCAAGCGGGGGGGCGGCATGAGCAGTTCTTC. It codes for CASSTQAGGRHEQFF.

This sequence joins TRBV21-1 and TRBJ2-7; no DNA check was done on the table's D call, TRBD1. TRBV21-1 has pseudogene status. The CDR3 length is 14 residues. CDR3 protein: CASQTRGVWDEQYF. CDR3 in DNA: TGTGCCAGTCAAACCAGGGGCGTGTGGGACGAGCAGTACTTC.

This rearrangement joins TRBV7-2 to TRBJ2-3; D is undetermined. The V end lost 5 bases, the J end lost 6 bases, and 12 bases lay between the germline ends. The CDR3 consists of 13 residues. Germline CDR1 and CDR2: SGHTA and FQGNSA. CDR3 bases: TGTGCCAGCAGCCTTCCTCGTGTGGATACGCAGTATTTT. The encoded protein is CASSLPRVDTQYF.

This clone has a single count. The chain is built from TRBV12-5 and TRBJ2-6; D is unresolved. Germline V lookup: CDR1 LGHNT, CDR2 FRNRAP. V lost 5 bases, J lost 0 bases, and 11 bases lay in between. This CDR3 contains 16 residues. The CDR3 DNA follows: TGTGCTAGTGGTGGGCTCAGACCCTCTGGGGCCAACGTCCTGACTTTC. Protein product: CASGGLRPSGANVLTF.

This clone was picked up a small number of times. Other nucleotide sequences in the sample specify the same CDR3. The rearrangement uses TRBV29-1 and TRBJ1-1; maybe TRBD1 (5 bases). The germline V gene encodes CDR1 SQVTM and CDR2 ANQGSEA. Trimming removed 3 bases from V and 4 bases from J, with 9 bases in between. The CDR3 totals 12 residues. The CDR3 reads CSVDGGGTEAFF. The CDR3 region has the DNA TGCAGCGTTGATGGGGGAGGCACTGAAGCTTTCTTT. The complete variable domain, with remaining parts taken from reference TRBV29-1 and TRBJ1-1, reads SAVISQKPSRDICQRGTSLTIQCQVDSQVTMMFWYRQQPGQSLTLIATANQGSEATYESGFVIDKFPISRPNLTFSTLTVSNMSPEDSSIYLCSVDGGGTEAFFGQGTRLTVV.

This chain links TRBV30 with TRBJ1-5; 12 nucleotides align to TRBD1. V was pared by 3 bases and J by 6 bases, with 6 bases of the junction left unmatched. Germline V gene data show CDR1 as GTSNPN and CDR2 as SVGIG (reference sequence). This CDR3 contains 15 residues. In DNA form, the CDR3 reads TGTGCCTGGAGCACGGGACAGGGGGCGGTTCAGCCCCAGCATTTT. Protein product: CAWSTGQGAVQPQHF.

V gene TRBV30 combines with J gene TRBJ1-6; TRBD1 is a possible D gene (6 bases). The V end lost 1 base, the J end lost 7 bases, and 14 bases lay between the germline ends. The CDR3 loop spans 15 amino acids. Germline V lookup: CDR1 GTSNPN, CDR2 SVGIG (reference sequence). The CDR3 loop is CAWSGGGFLNSPLHF. In nucleotides, the CDR3 is TGTGCCTGGAGTGGGGGGGGCTTTTTAAATTCACCCCTCCACTTT.

In DNA, the CDR3 is TGTGCCAGCAGCTTACGTGCGGGACTAGCGGGCACAGATACGCAGTATTTT. Translated, it gives CASSLRAGLAGTDTQYF. The chain employs TRBV11-2 and TRBJ2-3; 11 bases fit TRBD2. J lost 1 base, V lost 2 bases, and 5 bases had no gene match. CDR3 size: 17 residues. From germline, CDR1 is SGHAT and CDR2 FQNNGV.

J is TRBJ2-1 and V is TRBV7-7; the match to TRBD1 covers 9 bases. V lost 6 bases, J lost 2 bases, and 5 bases stayed unmatched. This CDR3 is built from 15 residues. Per the germline V gene, CDR1 is SSHAT and CDR2 is FNYEAQ (reference sequence). The CDR3 sequence is CASSAGTGPYNEQFF. The CDR3 bases are TGTGCCAGCAGTGCCGGGACAGGGCCCTACAATGAGCAGTTCTTC. The full variable domain, rest sourced from reference TRBV7-7 and TRBJ2-1, is GAGVSQSPRYKVTKRGQDVTLRCDPISSHATLYWYQQALGQGPEFLTYFNYEAQPDKSGLPSDRFSAERPEGSISTLTIQRTEQRDSAMYRCASSAGTGPYNEQFFGPGTRLTVL.

The J gene is TRBJ1-6, the V gene TRBV5-4; D is unclear. V was trimmed by 1 base and J by 6 bases, leaving 11 bases between them. The CDR3 spans 15 residues. The V gene's germline CDR1 is SGHNT and CDR2 YYREEE (reference sequence). The CDR3 loop reads CASSLLEDFNSPLHF. CDR3 sequence (DNA): TGTGCCAGCAGCTTGCTCGAGGACTTTAATTCACCCCTCCACTTT.